The clone carrying this T cell receptor (beta chain) was seen many times. Antigen specificity is unknown. This specimen belongs to a study of T-cell memory formation after mild COVID-19. Study results and limitations: Within pre-infection memory, some responding clones were found, suggesting cross-reactive memory joined. Clones that contracted from day 15 to 85 had balanced CD4/CD8; later expanders were CD4+ biased. Contracting clones localized mainly to CM and EM when CD4+ and mainly to EMRA when CD8+.

Using constant-segment primers, 5'RACE produced TCR alpha and TCR beta cDNA libraries carrying sample barcodes and UMIs. TCRdb recomputed calls from the 5' RACE reads with MiXCR, one row per CDR3 protein. Of about 290,000 distinct CDR3 sequences listed, 15% to 20% are singletons. The ends lost 4 bases at V and 5 bases at J; junction bases unmatched: 6. The CDR3 has 16 amino acids. The germline gives CDR1 MNHEY, CDR2 SMNVEV (reference sequence). The chain recombines TRBV27 with TRBJ2-5; 14 bases agree with TRBD2. The receptor's source is a man in his late teens or twenties who had mild COVID-19 (a few samples of this study predate the infection). Cell type and time point are not known. Material for sequencing was PBMCs or a T cell subset sorted from them (not recorded which). CDR3 DNA: TGTGCCAGCAGTTCCGGACTAGCGGGGGGCTTGGAGACCCAGTACTTC. It translates to CASSSGLAGGLETQYF.